This T cell receptor (beta chain) originates from a study of T cell responses to AZD1222 COVID-19 vaccine. Study-wide results and limits: It should be noted that donors were predominantly white British and more often female, and clonal diversity was possibly underestimated.

This clone was seen only a few times. Its antigen is not known. Produced via immunoSEQ multiplex PCR; TCRdb's table is partial and in-frame only. The sample holds 100,000 or so clones, around 84% seen once. Material: peripheral blood, obtained 28 days after the second AZD1222 dose. This sequence originates from an adult who received the AZD1222 COVID-19 vaccine.

The CDR3 protein is CASSRTDRAGTEAFF. CDR3 sequence (DNA): TGTGCCAGCAGCCGGACGGACAGGGCGGGAACTGAAGCTTTCTTT. The chain has TRBV28 and TRBJ1-1; 8 nucleotides match TRBD1. There are 15 residues in the CDR3. The J segment lost 5 bases and the V segment lost 6 bases, leaving 11 bases of the junction unmatched. The germline gives CDR1 MDHEN, CDR2 SYDVKM.